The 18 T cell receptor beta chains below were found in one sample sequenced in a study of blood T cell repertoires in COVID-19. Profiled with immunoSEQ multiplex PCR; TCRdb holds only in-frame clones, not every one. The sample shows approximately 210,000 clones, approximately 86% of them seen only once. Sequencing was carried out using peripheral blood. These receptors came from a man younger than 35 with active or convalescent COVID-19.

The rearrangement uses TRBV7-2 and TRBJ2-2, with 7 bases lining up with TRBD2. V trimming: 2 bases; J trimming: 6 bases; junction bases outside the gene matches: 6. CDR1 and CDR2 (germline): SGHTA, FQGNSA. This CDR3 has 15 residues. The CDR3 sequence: CASSLLGGRPGELFF. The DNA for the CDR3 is TGTGCCAGCAGCTTATTGGGAGGGCGGCCCGGGGAGCTGTTTTTT. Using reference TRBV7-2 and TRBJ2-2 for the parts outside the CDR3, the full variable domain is GAGVSQSPSNKVTEKGKDVELRCDPISGHTALYWYRQSLGQGLEFLIYFQGNSAPDKSGLPSDRFSAERTGGSVSTLTIQRTQQEDSAVYLCASSLLGGRPGELFFGEGSRLTVL.

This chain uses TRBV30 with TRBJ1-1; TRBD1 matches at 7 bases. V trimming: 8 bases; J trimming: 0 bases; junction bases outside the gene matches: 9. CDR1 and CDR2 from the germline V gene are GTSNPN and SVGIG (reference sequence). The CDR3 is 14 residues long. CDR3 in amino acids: CAGYGDSLNTEAFF. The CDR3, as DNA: TGTGCCGGCTACGGGGACAGTCTGAACACTGAAGCTTTCTTT.

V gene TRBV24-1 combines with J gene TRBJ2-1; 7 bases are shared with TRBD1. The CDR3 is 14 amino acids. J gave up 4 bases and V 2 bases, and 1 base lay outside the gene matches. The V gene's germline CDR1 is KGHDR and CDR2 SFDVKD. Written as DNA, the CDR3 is TGTGCCACCAGTGATTCGACAGGGTACAATGAGCAGTTCTTC. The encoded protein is CATSDSTGYNEQFF.

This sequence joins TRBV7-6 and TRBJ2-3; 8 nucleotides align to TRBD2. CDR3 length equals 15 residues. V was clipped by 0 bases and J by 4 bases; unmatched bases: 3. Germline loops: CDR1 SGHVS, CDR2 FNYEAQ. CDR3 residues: CASSLAAGASDTQYF. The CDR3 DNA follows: TGTGCCAGCAGCTTAGCAGCGGGAGCGTCAGATACGCAGTATTTT.

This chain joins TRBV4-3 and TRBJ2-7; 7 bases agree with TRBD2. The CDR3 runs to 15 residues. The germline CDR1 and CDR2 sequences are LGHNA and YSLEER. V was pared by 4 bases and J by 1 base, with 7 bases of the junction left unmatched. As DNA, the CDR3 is TGCGCCAGCAGCCCCGGCACTAGCGTTTCCTACGAGCAGTACTTC. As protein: CASSPGTSVSYEQYF.

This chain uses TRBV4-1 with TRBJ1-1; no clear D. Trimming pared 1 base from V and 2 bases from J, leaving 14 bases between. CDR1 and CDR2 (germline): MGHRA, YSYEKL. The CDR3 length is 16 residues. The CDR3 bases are TGCGCCAGCAGCCAAGGCGCCGCCCTTCGCAACACTGAAGCTTTCTTT. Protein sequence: CASSQGAALRNTEAFF.

In nucleotides, the CDR3 is TGTGCCAGCAGCGAAGGGGGCCCATACGAGCAGTACTTC. Encoded protein: CASSEGGPYEQYF. The chain couples TRBV28 to TRBJ2-7, with TRBD1 matching over 7 bases. CDR3 length: 13 residues. CDR1 and CDR2 from the germline V gene are MDHEN and SYDVKM. Trimming cost V 6 bases and J 4 bases; bases outside gene matches: 6.

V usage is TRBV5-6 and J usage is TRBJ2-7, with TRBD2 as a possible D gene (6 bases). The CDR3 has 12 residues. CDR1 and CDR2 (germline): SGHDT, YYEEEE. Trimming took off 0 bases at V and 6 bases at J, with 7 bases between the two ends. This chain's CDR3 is CASSLAGGEQYF. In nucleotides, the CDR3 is TGTGCCAGCAGCTTGGCCGGGGGCGAGCAGTACTTC. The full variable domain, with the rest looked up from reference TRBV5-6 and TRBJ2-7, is DAGVTQSPTHLIKTRGQQVTLRCSPKSGHDTVSWYQQALGQGPQFIFQYYEEEERQRGNFPDRFSGHQFPNYSSELNVNALLLGDSALYLCASSLAGGEQYFGPGTRLTVT.

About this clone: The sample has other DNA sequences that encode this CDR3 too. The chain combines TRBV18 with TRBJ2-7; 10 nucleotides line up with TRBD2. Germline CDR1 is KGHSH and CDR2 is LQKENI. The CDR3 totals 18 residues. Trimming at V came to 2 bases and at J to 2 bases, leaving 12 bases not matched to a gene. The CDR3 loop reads CASSPRLFEREGPYEQYF. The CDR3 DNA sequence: TGTGCCAGCTCACCAAGGCTCTTCGAGCGGGAGGGACCCTACGAGCAGTACTTC.

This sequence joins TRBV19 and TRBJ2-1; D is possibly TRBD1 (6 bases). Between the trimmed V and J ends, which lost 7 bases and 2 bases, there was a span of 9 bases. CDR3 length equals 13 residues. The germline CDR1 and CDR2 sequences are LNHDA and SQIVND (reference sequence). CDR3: CASTWGPYNEQFF. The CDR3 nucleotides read TGTGCCAGTACGTGGGGGCCCTACAATGAGCAGTTCTTC. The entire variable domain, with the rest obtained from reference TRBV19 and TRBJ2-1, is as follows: DGGITQSPKYLFRKEGQNVTLSCEQNLNHDAMYWYRQDPGQGLRLIYYSQIVNDFQKGDIAEGYSVSREKKESFPLTVTSAQKNPTAFYLCASTWGPYNEQFFGPGTRLTVL.

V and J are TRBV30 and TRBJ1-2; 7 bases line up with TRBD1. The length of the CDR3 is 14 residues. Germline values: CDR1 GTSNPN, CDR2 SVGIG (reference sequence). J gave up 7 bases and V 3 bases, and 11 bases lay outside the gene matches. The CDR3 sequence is CAWSKGGGEVGYTF. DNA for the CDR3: TGTGCCTGGAGCAAAGGGGGCGGTGAGGTTGGCTACACCTTC.

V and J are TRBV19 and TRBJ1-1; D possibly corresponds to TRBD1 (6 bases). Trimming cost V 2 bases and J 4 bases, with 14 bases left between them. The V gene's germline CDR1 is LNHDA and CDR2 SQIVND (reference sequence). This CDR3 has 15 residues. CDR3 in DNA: TGTGCCAGTAGTATACTAACAGGGCTGGGCACTGAAGCTTTCTTT. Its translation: CASSILTGLGTEAFF. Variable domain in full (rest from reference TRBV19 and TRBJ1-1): DGGITQSPKYLFRKEGQNVTLSCEQNLNHDAMYWYRQDPGQGLRLIYYSQIVNDFQKGDIAEGYSVSREKKESFPLTVTSAQKNPTAFYLCASSILTGLGTEAFFGQGTRLTVV.

CDR3 sequence (DNA): TGTGCCAGCAGTCCCGGACACAATAGCAATCAGCCCCAGCATTTT. Its protein is CASSPGHNSNQPQHF. The chain recombines TRBV27 with TRBJ1-5, with D maybe TRBD1 (5 bases). Germline V gives CDR1 MNHEY, CDR2 SMNVEV (reference sequence). The length of the CDR3 is 15 residues. V was shortened by 5 bases and J by 0 bases, with 11 bases between the two germline ends.

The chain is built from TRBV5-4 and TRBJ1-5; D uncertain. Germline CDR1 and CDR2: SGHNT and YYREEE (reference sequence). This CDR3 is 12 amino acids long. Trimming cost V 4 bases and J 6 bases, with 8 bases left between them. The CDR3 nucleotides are TGTGCCAGCAGCACCGAGGGTCAGCCCCAGCATTTT. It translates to CASSTEGQPQHF.

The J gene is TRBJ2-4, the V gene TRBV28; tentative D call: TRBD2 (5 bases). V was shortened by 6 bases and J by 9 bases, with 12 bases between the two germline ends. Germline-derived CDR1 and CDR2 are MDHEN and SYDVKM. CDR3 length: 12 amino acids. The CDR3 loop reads CASRGDEVIQYF. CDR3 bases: TGTGCCAGCAGGGGAGACGAGGTCATTCAGTACTTC.

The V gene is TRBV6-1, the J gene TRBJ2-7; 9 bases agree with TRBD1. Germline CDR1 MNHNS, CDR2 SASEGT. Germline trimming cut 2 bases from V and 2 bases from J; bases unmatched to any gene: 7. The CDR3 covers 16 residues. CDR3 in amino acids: CASSEWLGTGTYEQYF. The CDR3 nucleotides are TGTGCCAGCAGTGAATGGCTTGGGACAGGGACCTACGAGCAGTACTTC.

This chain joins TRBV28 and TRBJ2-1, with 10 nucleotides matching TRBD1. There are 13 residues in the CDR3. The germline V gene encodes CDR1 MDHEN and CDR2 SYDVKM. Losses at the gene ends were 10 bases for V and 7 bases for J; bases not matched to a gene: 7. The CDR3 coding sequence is TGTGCCACAAGAGACAGGGGGCGTAATGAGCAGTTCTTC. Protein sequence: CATRDRGRNEQFF.

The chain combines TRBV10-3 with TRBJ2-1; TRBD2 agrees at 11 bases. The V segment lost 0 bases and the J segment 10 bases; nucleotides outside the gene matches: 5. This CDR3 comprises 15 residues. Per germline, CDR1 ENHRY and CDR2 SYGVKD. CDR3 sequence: CAISESTSGMPEQFF. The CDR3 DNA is TGTGCCATCAGTGAGTCGACTAGCGGGATGCCCGAGCAGTTCTTC.